These 10 T cell receptor beta chains were sequenced from one sample in a study of graft-versus-host responses after intestinal transplantation (dated by TCRdb to 2020 to 2022). Receptor amplification or capture employed the immunoSEQ multiplex PCR assay. TCRdb limited this immuneACCESS table to in-frame rearrangements with V and J called. A share of clones is missing; checked studies link under half to unresolved V genes, and the rest is unexplained. The table for this sample lists under 85,000 clones; around 95% of them were counted only once. The ten largest account for around 0.5% of the sample. The time point label on this specimen signifies: cells obtained before transplantation from donor or recipient. Antigens for these TCRs are unknown. The sample in question was unstimulated CD8+ T cells sorted from spleen or lymph node cells, obtained before intestinal transplant. These receptors originate from a human donor who received an intestinal transplant.

The chain employs TRBV27 and TRBJ2-7; TRBD2 matches 10 bases. Germline assignment: CDR1 MNHEY and CDR2 SMNVEV (reference sequence). The CDR3 is made up of 15 amino acids. The V gene end was trimmed by 2 bases and the J gene end by 3 bases; junction bases not matched to a gene: 4. The CDR3 nucleotides are TGTGCCAGCAGTTTAGGGCTAGCGGGAGTCTACGAGCAGTACTTC. The encoded protein is CASSLGLAGVYEQYF.

The chain links TRBV7-6 to TRBJ2-1; 9 nucleotides line up with TRBD2. The CDR3 is made up of 20 amino acids. Trimming at V came to 5 bases and at J to 2 bases, leaving 19 bases not matched to a gene. Germline values: CDR1 SGHVS, CDR2 FNYEAQ. CDR3 loop: CASSLGELASGKNPYNEQFF. The CDR3 region has the DNA TGTGCCAGCAGCCTAGGGGAACTGGCTAGCGGGAAAAATCCCTACAATGAGCAGTTCTTC.

The rearrangement joins TRBV7-9 to TRBJ1-3, with D perhaps TRBD1 (6 bases). Looked up from germline, CDR1 is SEHNR and CDR2 is FQNEAQ (reference sequence). Trimming took 8 bases from V and 1 from J, leaving 15 bases between them. The CDR3 sequence is 15 residues long. The DNA of the CDR3 is TGTGCCAGCGGAATGACCGGGACATCTGGAAACACCATATATTTT. This codes for CASGMTGTSGNTIYF.

This clone has only one observation. CDR3 DNA: TGTGCCATCAGTACAGACAGAAGCAATCAGCCCCAGCATTTT. It specifies CAISTDRSNQPQHF. This chain uses TRBV10-3 with TRBJ1-5; D is possibly TRBD1 (5 bases). The germline gives CDR1 ENHRY, CDR2 SYGVKD. V lost 5 bases and J 1 base, leaving 9 bases between the germline ends. This CDR3 is 14 amino acids long.

The chain combines TRBV19 with TRBJ2-6; D tentatively fits TRBD1 or TRBD2 (5 bases each). CDR1 is LNHDA, CDR2 SQIVND, per germline (reference sequence). V shed 9 bases and J shed 0 bases, with 15 bases lying between them. The CDR3 covers 16 residues. CDR3: CARTGPPDSGANVLTF. The CDR3 bases are TGTGCCAGGACGGGACCACCTGACTCTGGGGCCAACGTCCTGACTTTC.

V gene TRBV7-6 combines with J gene TRBJ2-5; a weak D match, TRBD2 (5 bases). This CDR3 contains 14 residues. Germline V gives CDR1 SGHVS, CDR2 FNYEAQ. Trimming took 7 bases from V and 5 from J, leaving 17 bases between them. The CDR3 DNA sequence: TGTGCCAGCACCCTCGTGGTTGAGGGTGAGACCCAGTACTTC. It encodes CASTLVVEGETQYF.

The chain combines TRBV7-9 with TRBJ2-7; 8 bases agree with TRBD2. In germline, CDR1 is SEHNR, CDR2 FQNEAQ (reference sequence). V shed 1 base, J shed 1 base, and the junction held 6 bases outside the gene matches. The CDR3 runs 16 residues. The CDR3 loop reads CASSLEAGELSYEQYF. CDR3 bases: TGTGCCAGCAGCTTAGAAGCGGGAGAGTTATCCTACGAGCAGTACTTC.

The chain couples TRBV28 to TRBJ2-7, with D maybe TRBD1 (5 bases). V lost 5 bases, J lost 3 bases, and 8 bases lay in between. The length of the CDR3 is 12 residues. The germline gives CDR1 MDHEN, CDR2 SYDVKM. The CDR3 region is CASSHQGYEQYF. The CDR3 nucleotides read TGTGCCAGCAGTCATCAGGGCTACGAGCAGTACTTC.

This chain links TRBV27 with TRBJ1-5; a weak D match, TRBD1 (5 bases). CDR3 length: 15 residues. V was clipped by 1 base and J by 4 bases, with 11 bases between them. In germline, CDR1 is MNHEY, CDR2 SMNVEV (reference sequence). The CDR3 sequence: CASSLFGGFNQPQHF. The CDR3 DNA reads as TGTGCCAGCAGTTTATTTGGGGGATTTAATCAGCCCCAGCATTTT.

The J gene is TRBJ1-1, the V gene TRBV5-1; tentatively, D is TRBD1 (6 bases). The CDR3 runs 13 residues. Germline loops: CDR1 SGHRS, CDR2 YFSETQ. V gave up 5 bases and J gave up 3 bases, with 11 bases separating them. CDR3 amino acids: CASSSTGYTEAFF. CDR3 coding DNA: TGCGCCAGCAGTTCAACAGGGTACACTGAAGCTTTCTTT.